This TCR beta chain appears in the sequencing data of a study of T cells in localized non-small cell lung cancer. Notes on the study in general: One tumor region alone was sequenced, and heterogeneity therefore remains possible.

Looked up from germline, CDR1 is SGHDT and CDR2 is YYEEEE. V was cut by 0 bases and J by 4 bases, with 8 bases left in between. The CDR3 contains 15 residues. Turning to this clone: Its target is unknown.

Clones were read by immunoSEQ multiplex PCR, and TCRdb kept only the in-frame ones, dropping some. Of 35,000 to 45,000 clones in the sample, about four fifths were seen once. This receptor was identified in a woman aged 35-75 years with stage II squamous cell lung carcinoma. This specimen consisted of PBMCs, obtained before any cancer treatment. This sequence joins TRBV5-6 and TRBJ1-6; D is undetermined. Here the CDR3 reads CASSLGQVYNSPLHF. In nucleotides, the CDR3 is TGTGCCAGCAGCTTGGGGCAGGTTTATAATTCACCCCTCCACTTT.